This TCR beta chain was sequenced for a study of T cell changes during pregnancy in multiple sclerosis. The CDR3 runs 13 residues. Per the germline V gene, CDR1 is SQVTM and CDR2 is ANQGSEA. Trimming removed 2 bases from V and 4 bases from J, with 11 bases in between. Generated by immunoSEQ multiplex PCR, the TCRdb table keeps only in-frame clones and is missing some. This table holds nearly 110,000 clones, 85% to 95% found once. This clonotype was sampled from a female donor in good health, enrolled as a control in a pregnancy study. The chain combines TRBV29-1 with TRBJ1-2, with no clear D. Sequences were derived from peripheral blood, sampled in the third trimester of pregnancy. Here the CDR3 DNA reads TGCAGCGTTGAACCCCCCACTCTCTATGGCTACACCTTC. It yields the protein CSVEPPTLYGYTF.